Listed below are T cell receptor beta chains from one sample, sequenced in a study of blood T cell repertoires in COVID-19. Clones were sequenced by immunoSEQ multiplex PCR, and TCRdb holds only the in-frame ones, with some missing. Here the sample spans about 310,000 clones, under 90% being singletons. The sample was peripheral blood. Source of these receptors: a woman younger than 45 with COVID-19, enrolled during active disease. The CDR3 runs from the conserved cysteine through the conserved F or W. The order of the fields is D gene, clone size, J gene, V gene, CDR3 length, CDR3 protein, CDR3 DNA. A D gene is named only where the DNA matches it firmly. Clone size appears in some rows only: once, few, many, or a class for an expanded clone.

>NA|NA|TRBJ2-5|TRBV6-5|14
CASIGGQTKETQYF
TGTGCCAGCATCGGGGGACAGACCAAAGAGACCCAGTACTTC
>NA|once|TRBJ1-3|TRBV19|19
CASSTLSGGAKDSGNTIYF
TGTGCCAGTAGTACCTTATCCGGTGGGGCCAAGGATTCTGGAAACACCATATATTTT
>NA|NA|TRBJ2-3|TRBV9|15
CASSVSSTSTDTQYF
TGTGCCAGCAGCGTATCTTCGACTAGCACAGATACGCAGTATTTT
>NA|NA|TRBJ1-2|TRBV6-1|14
CASSERGGTYGYTF
TGTGCCAGCAGTGAAAGGGGAGGTACCTATGGCTACACCTTC
>NA|NA|TRBJ2-7|TRBV29-1|12
CSVEEVGFEQYF
TGCAGCGTTGAAGAAGTCGGGTTCGAGCAGTACTTC
>NA|NA|TRBJ1-2|TRBV18|13
CASSPGASGGYTF
TGTGCCAGCTCACCGGGGGCCTCTGGTGGCTACACCTTC
>TRBD1|NA|TRBJ1-2|TRBV18|14
CASSPLMTGDGYTF
TGTGCCAGCTCACCCTTAATGACAGGGGACGGCTACACCTTC
>NA|NA|TRBJ2-7|TRBV12-3/TRBV12-4|13
CASSLDRSYEQYF
TGTGCCAGCAGTTTAGACAGATCCTACGAGCAGTACTTC
>TRBD1|NA|TRBJ1-2|TRBV5-4|15
CASSSLGQLYYGYTF
TGTGCCAGCAGCTCACTGGGACAGCTATACTATGGCTACACCTTC
>TRBD1|NA|TRBJ2-7|TRBV27|15
CASSLRDRGSYEQYF
TGTGCCAGCAGTTTAAGGGACAGGGGTTCCTACGAGCAGTACTTC
>NA|once|TRBJ2-7|TRBV3-1/TRBV3-2|14
CASSQVPMTYEQYF
TGTGCCAGCAGCCAAGTCCCTATGACCTACGAGCAGTACTTC
>TRBD1|few|TRBJ1-1|TRBV11-3|17
CASSPGGREPGNTEAFF
TGTGCCAGCAGTCCAGGGGGCCGAGAACCCGGGAACACTGAAGCTTTCTTT
>TRBD1|once|TRBJ2-5|TRBV7-9|16
CASSLTGFTPQETQYF
TGTGCCAGCAGCCTGACAGGGTTCACCCCTCAAGAGACCCAGTACTTC
>NA|NA|TRBJ1-2|TRBV14|12
CASSRGTYGYTF
TGTGCCAGCAGCCGCGGGACTTATGGCTACACCTTC
>NA|NA|TRBJ1-1|TRBV6-6|14
CASSRYSRRGEAFF
TGTGCCAGCAGTCGATACAGTCGCCGGGGTGAAGCTTTCTTT
>TRBD1|NA|TRBJ1-2|TRBV24-1|15
CATSDPQTGTYGYTF
TGTGCCACCAGTGACCCCCAGACAGGGACCTATGGCTACACCTTC
>TRBD1|NA|TRBJ2-6|TRBV30|16
CAWTGGKISGANVLTF
TGTGCCTGGACAGGGGGCAAGATCTCTGGGGCCAACGTCCTGACTTTC
>NA|NA|TRBJ1-5|TRBV27|14
CASSPTSSNQPQHF
TGTGCCAGCAGTCCGACAAGTAGCAATCAGCCCCAGCATTTT
>NA|NA|TRBJ1-1|TRBV30|13
CAWSVSTDTEAFF
TGTGCCTGGAGTGTAAGCACAGACACTGAAGCTTTCTTT
>NA|NA|TRBJ1-2|TRBV27|17
CASSLFAGGVSLYGYTF
TGTGCCAGCAGTTTATTCGCGGGGGGCGTATCGCTCTATGGCTACACCTTC
>NA|NA|TRBJ1-2|TRBV3-1/TRBV3-2|13
CASRFEAFDGYTF
TGTGCCAGCAGATTCGAGGCGTTTGATGGCTACACCTTC
>NA|few|TRBJ2-2|TRBV9|14
CASSKGGYTGELFF
TGTGCCAGCAGTAAGGGGGGGTACACCGGGGAGCTGTTTTTT
>TRBD2|NA|TRBJ2-7|TRBV2|15
CASRRAGGGYYEQYF
TGTGCCAGCAGAAGAGCGGGAGGGGGGTACTACGAGCAGTACTTC
>NA|NA|TRBJ2-3|TRBV2|14
CASISSPHSDTQYF
TGTGCCAGCATAAGTAGCCCGCATTCCGATACGCAGTATTTT
>TRBD1|NA|TRBJ2-7|TRBV7-8|13
CASSPGGANEQYF
TGTGCCAGCAGTCCAGGGGGCGCGAACGAGCAGTACTTC
>TRBD2|NA|TRBJ2-7|TRBV29-1|15
CSVLTSGRNWDEQYF
TGCAGCGTTCTGACTAGCGGGAGAAACTGGGACGAGCAGTACTTC
>NA|NA|TRBJ2-1|TRBV15|14
CATSRDPPQNEQFF
TGTGCCACCAGCAGAGATCCCCCCCAAAATGAGCAGTTCTTC
>TRBD1|NA|TRBJ2-7|TRBV27|15
CASSLVWDRVYEQYF
TGTGCCAGCAGTTTAGTGTGGGACAGGGTGTACGAGCAGTACTTC
>TRBD1|once|TRBJ2-2|TRBV27|16
CASKDRIVEDAGELFF
TGTGCCAGCAAGGACAGGATAGTGGAAGACGCCGGGGAGCTGTTTTTT
>TRBD2|NA|TRBJ2-5|TRBV19|16
CASSIRSGRLQETQYF
TGTGCCAGTAGCATTCGAAGCGGGAGGCTCCAAGAGACCCAGTACTTC
>NA|NA|TRBJ2-1|TRBV27|13
CASSFELNNEQFF
TGTGCCAGCAGTTTTGAGCTTAACAATGAGCAGTTCTTC
>TRBD1|NA|TRBJ1-2|TRBV5-1|15
CASSFLQGAEGGYTF
TGCGCCAGCAGCTTCCTCCAGGGGGCGGAGGGTGGCTACACCTTC
>TRBD2|NA|TRBJ2-3|TRBV2|16
CASSPTSGSSTDTQYF
TGTGCCAGCAGTCCGACTAGCGGGTCTAGCACAGATACGCAGTATTTT
>TRBD1|NA|TRBJ2-7|TRBV5-6|16
CASSIGQGKSSYEQYF
TGTGCCAGCAGCATCGGACAGGGTAAATCCTCCTACGAGCAGTACTTC
>NA|NA|TRBJ2-7|TRBV10-1|16
CASSESPQGIRNEQYF
TGCGCCAGCAGTGAGAGCCCACAGGGTATAAGGAACGAGCAGTACTTC
>NA|once|TRBJ1-1|TRBV5-4|14
CASSLTSGSQEAFF
TGTGCCAGCAGCTTGACTTCGGGGAGTCAAGAAGCTTTCTTT
>TRBD1|NA|TRBJ2-5|TRBV9|15
CASSAPDRAQETQYF
TGTGCCAGCAGCGCACCGGACAGGGCCCAAGAGACCCAGTACTTC
>TRBD1|NA|TRBJ1-5|TRBV28|14
CASSGTGVYQPQHF
TGTGCCAGCAGTGGGACAGGGGTCTATCAGCCCCAGCATTTT
>NA|NA|TRBJ1-1|TRBV5-4|13
CASSRQENTEAFF
TGTGCCAGCAGCCGACAGGAGAACACTGAAGCTTTCTTT
>NA|NA|TRBJ2-5|TRBV28|13
CASSLSVRETQYF
TGTGCCAGCAGTTTATCGGTTAGAGAGACCCAGTACTTC
>TRBD1|NA|TRBJ2-1|TRBV5-1|17
CASQGTGGDPSYNEQFF
TGCGCCAGTCAAGGGACAGGGGGCGACCCCTCCTACAATGAGCAGTTCTTC
>TRBD1|once|TRBJ1-1|TRBV27|15
CASSSIMTGGTEAFF
TGTGCCAGCAGTTCCATTATGACAGGGGGGACTGAAGCTTTCTTT
>NA|once|TRBJ1-1|TRBV10-1|14
CASSEQAGMTEAFF
TGCGCCAGCAGTGAGCAGGCAGGGATGACTGAAGCTTTCTTT
>TRBD2|once|TRBJ2-7|TRBV11-3|15
CASSLGVAGAGEQYF
TGTGCCAGCAGCTTAGGGGTAGCGGGAGCGGGTGAGCAGTACTTC
>NA|NA|TRBJ1-2|TRBV25-1|16
CASSGPHEGGLGGYTF
TGTGCCAGCAGTGGTCCTCATGAGGGGGGGCTGGGCGGCTACACCTTC